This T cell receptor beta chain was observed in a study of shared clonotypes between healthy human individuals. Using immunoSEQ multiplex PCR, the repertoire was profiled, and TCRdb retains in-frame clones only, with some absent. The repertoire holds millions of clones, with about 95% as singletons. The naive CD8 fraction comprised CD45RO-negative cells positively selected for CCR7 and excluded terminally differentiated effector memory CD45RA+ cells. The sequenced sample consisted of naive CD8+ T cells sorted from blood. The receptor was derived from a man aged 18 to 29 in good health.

Here the CDR3 reads CASSLLPSTDTQYF. CDR3 nucleotide sequence: TGTGCCAGCAGCCTACTACCGAGCACAGATACGCAGTATTTT. The J gene is TRBJ2-3, the V gene TRBV7-9, with D hard to call. Germline V lookup: CDR1 SEHNR, CDR2 FQNEAQ (reference sequence). Trimming removed 5 bases from V and 0 bases from J, with 9 bases in between. CDR3 length: 14 amino acids. Based on the CDR3 plus reference TRBV7-9 and TRBJ2-3, the full variable domain is DTGVSQNPRHKITKRGQNVTFRCDPISEHNRLYWYRQTLGQGPEFLTYFQNEAQLEKSRLLSDRFSAERPKGSFSTLEIQRTEQGDSAMYLCASSLLPSTDTQYFGPGTRLTVL.